The clone carrying this TCR beta chain has just a few counts. Its antigen is still unknown. This specimen belongs to a study of identical twins. Study-level results: The authors noted that invariant MAIT and iNKT cells could partly confound zero-insertion analyses.

Trimming took 2 bases from V and 1 from J, leaving 6 bases between them. Looked up from germline, CDR1 is MDHEN and CDR2 is SYDVKM. This CDR3 is 14 amino acids long. One entry per CDR3 protein, called by TCRdb with MiXCR from the 5' RACE reads. The sample records 450,000 to 600,000 distinct CDR3 sequences, about 20% being singletons. The same data also went into a second study, on yellow fever vaccine responses in identical twins. That work contributes: Twins' vaccine T cell responses reportedly seemed partly convergent and partly personalized.

Sequencing used CD4+ T cells sorted from blood. The sequence was obtained from a young woman in good health. J is TRBJ2-1 and V is TRBV28; D gene unclear. The CDR3 region is CASSLSLSYNEQFF. CDR3 nucleotide sequence: TGTGCCAGCAGTTTAAGCCTATCCTACAATGAGCAGTTCTTC. Full variable domain (remainder filled in from reference TRBV28 and TRBJ2-1): DVKVTQSSRYLVKRTGEKVFLECVQDMDHENMFWYRQDPGLGLRLIYFSYDVKMKEKGDIPEGYSVSREKKERFSLILESASTNQTSMYLCASSLSLSYNEQFFGPGTRLTVL.